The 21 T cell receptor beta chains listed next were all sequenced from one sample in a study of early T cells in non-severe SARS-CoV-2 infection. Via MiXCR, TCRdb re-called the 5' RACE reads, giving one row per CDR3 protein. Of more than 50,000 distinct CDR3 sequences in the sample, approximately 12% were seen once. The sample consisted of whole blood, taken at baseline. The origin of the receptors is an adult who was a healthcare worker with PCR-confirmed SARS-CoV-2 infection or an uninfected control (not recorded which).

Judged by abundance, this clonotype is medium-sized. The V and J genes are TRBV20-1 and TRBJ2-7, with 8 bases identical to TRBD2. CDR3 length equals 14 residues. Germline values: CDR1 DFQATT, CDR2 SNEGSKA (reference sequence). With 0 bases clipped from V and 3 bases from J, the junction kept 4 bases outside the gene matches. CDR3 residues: CSARDTGLGYEQYF. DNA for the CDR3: TGCAGTGCTAGAGATACGGGACTAGGCTACGAGCAGTACTTC.

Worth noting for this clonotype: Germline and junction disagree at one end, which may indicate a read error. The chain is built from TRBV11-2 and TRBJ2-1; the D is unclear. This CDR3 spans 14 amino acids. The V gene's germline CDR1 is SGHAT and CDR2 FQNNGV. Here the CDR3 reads CASSLDHSSNEQFF. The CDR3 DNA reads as TGTGCCAGCAGCTTAGATCACTCCTCCAATGAGCAGTTCTTC.

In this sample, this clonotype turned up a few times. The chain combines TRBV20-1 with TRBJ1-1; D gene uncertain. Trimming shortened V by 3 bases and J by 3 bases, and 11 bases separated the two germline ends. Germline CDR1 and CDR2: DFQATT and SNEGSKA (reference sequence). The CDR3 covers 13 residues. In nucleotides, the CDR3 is TGCAGTGCTAGCAGACCGAGCCACACTGAAGCTTTCTTT. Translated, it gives CSASRPSHTEAFF.

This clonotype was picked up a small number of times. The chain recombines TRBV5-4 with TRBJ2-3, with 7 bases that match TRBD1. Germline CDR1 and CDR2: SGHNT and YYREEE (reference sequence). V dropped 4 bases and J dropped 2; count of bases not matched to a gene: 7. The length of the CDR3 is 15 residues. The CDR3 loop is CASSPGGSDTDTQYF. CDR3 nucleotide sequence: TGTGCCAGCAGCCCAGGGGGTTCTGACACAGATACGCAGTATTTT.

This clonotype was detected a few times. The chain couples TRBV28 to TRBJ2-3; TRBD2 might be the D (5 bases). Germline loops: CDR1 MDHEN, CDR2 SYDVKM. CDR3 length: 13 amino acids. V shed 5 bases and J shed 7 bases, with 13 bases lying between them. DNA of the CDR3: TGTGCCAGCAGTCCGCATAGCGCGCATACGCAGTATTTT. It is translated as CASSPHSAHTQYF.

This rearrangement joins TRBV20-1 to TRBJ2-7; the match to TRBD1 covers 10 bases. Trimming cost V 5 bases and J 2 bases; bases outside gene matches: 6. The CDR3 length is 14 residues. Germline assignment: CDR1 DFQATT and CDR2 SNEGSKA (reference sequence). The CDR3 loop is CSASGQGGPYEQYF. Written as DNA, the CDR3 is TGCAGTGCTTCCGGACAGGGGGGGCCCTACGAGCAGTACTTC.

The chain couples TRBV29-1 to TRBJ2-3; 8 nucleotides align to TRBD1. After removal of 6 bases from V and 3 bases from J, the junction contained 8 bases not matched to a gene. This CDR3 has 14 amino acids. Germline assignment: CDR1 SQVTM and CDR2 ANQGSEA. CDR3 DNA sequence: TGCAGCGTCCAGGACAGGGTGAGAACAGATACGCAGTATTTT. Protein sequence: CSVQDRVRTDTQYF.

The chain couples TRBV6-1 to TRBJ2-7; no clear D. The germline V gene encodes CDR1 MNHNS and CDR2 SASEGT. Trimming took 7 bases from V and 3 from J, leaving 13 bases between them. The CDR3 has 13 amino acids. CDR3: CASTPGQNYEQYF. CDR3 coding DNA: TGTGCCAGCACTCCGGGCCAAAACTACGAGCAGTACTTC.

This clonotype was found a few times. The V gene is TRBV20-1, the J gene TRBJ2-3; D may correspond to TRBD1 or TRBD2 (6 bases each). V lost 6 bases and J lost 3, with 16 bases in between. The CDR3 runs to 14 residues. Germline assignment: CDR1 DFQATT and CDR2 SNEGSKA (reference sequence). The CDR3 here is CSAQRPGATDTQYF. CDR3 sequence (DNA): TGCAGTGCCCAAAGGCCGGGGGCAACAGATACGCAGTATTTT.

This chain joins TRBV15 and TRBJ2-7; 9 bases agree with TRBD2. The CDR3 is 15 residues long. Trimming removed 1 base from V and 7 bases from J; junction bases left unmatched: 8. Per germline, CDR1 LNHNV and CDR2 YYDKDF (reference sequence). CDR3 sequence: CATSRVVAGVSEQYF. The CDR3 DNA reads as TGTGCCACCAGCAGAGTAGTAGCGGGAGTGAGTGAGCAGTACTTC.

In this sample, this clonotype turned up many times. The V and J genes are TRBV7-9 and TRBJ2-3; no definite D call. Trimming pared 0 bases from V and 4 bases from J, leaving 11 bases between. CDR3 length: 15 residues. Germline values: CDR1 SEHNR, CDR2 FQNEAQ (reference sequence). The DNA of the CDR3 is TGTGCCAGCAGCTTAGCAGGGCGTGCGGCAGATACGCAGTATTTT. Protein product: CASSLAGRAADTQYF.

This CDR3 is CASSQVGRRGDGYTF. CDR3 sequence (DNA): TGCGCCAGCAGCCAAGTGGGGCGAAGGGGGGATGGCTACACCTTC. The V call is TRBV4-1, the J call TRBJ1-2, with D possibly being TRBD1 (6 bases). This CDR3 region has 15 residues. Trimming pared 1 base from V and 6 bases from J, leaving 15 bases between. Germline V gene data show CDR1 as MGHRA and CDR2 as YSYEKL.

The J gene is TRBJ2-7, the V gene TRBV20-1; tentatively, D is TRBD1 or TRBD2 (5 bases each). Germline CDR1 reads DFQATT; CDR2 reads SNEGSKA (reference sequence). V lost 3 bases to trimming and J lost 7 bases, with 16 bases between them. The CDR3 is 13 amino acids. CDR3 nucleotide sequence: TGCAGTGCTAGTTTAACCCCCGGGGCAGAGCAGTACTTC. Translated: CSASLTPGAEQYF.

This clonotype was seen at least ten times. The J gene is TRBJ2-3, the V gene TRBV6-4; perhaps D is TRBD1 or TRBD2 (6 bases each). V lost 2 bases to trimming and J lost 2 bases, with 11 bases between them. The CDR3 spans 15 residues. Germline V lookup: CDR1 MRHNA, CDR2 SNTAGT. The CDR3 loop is CASSDKGEATDTQYF. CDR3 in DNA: TGTGCCAGCAGTGACAAGGGGGAGGCCACAGATACGCAGTATTTT.

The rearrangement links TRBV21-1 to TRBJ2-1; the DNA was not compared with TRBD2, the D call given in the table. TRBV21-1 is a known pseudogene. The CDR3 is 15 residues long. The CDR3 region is CASSPTSGIGYEQFF. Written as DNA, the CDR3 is TGTGCCAGCAGCCCGACTAGCGGGATCGGGTATGAGCAGTTCTTC.

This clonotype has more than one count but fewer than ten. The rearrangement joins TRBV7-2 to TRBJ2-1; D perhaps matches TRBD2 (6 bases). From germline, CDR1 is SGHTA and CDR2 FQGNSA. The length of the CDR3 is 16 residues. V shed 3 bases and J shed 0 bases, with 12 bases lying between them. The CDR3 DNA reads TGTGCCAGCAGCTTTAATGCGGGAAGCTCCTACAATGAGCAGTTCTTC. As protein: CASSFNAGSSYNEQFF.

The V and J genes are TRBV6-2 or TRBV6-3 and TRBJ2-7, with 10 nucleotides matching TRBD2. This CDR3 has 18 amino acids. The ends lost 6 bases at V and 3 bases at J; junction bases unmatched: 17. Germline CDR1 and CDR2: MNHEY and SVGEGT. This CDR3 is CASSNAWGSGRGGYEQYF. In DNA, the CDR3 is TGTGCCAGCAGCAACGCCTGGGGCAGCGGGAGGGGCGGCTACGAGCAGTACTTC.

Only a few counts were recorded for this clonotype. DNA of the CDR3: TGTGCCAGCAGTGTGTCTTCAAGTGACGGGGATAGCAATCAGCCCCAGCATTTT. Its protein is CASSVSSSDGDSNQPQHF. This chain joins TRBV2 and TRBJ1-5, with D unresolved. Looked up from germline, CDR1 is SNHLY and CDR2 is FYNNEI. The V end was cut by 4 bases, the J end by 0 bases, with 19 bases between. This CDR3 is 18 amino acids long.

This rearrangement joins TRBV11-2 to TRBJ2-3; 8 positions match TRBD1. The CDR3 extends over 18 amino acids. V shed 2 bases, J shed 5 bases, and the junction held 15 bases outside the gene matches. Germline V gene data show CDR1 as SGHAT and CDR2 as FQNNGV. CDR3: CASSLRSSSGGRVDTQYF. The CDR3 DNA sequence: TGTGCCAGCAGCTTAAGATCATCATCAGGGGGCCGGGTAGATACGCAGTATTTT.

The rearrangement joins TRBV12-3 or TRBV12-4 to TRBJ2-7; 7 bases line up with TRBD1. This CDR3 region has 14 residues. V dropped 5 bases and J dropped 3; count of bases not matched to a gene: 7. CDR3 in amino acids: CASSPGTALYEQYF. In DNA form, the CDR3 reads TGTGCCAGCAGTCCCGGGACAGCCCTCTACGAGCAGTACTTC.

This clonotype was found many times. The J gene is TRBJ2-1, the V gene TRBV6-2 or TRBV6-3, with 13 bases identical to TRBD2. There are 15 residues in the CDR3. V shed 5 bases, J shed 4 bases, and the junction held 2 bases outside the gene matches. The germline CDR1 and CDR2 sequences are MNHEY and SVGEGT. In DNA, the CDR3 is TGTGCCAGCAGTCCGGGACTAGCGGGGTACAATGAGCAGTTCTTC. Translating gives CASSPGLAGYNEQFF.